This entry concerns a single T cell receptor (beta chain). This sample is drawn from a study of technical replicates of blood from a handful of donors. The CDR3 loop spans 15 amino acids. Germline assignment: CDR1 MNHNS and CDR2 SASEGT. Trimming removed 2 bases at V and 0 bases at J, with 8 bases between. Here immunoSEQ multiplex PCR was the method, and the copy in TCRdb shows in-frame clones only, minus some. The sample yields under 85,000 clones, roughly 94% seen once. The source is a human donor in good health. Material: T cells isolated from PBMCs. This sequence joins TRBV6-1 and TRBJ2-4, with D perhaps TRBD1 (7 bases). This CDR3 is CASSEQGGAKNIQYF. In DNA form, the CDR3 reads TGTGCCAGCAGTGAACAGGGGGGAGCCAAAAACATTCAGTACTTC.